A single TCR beta chain is shown here with its context. This clonotype was seen many times. Its target antigen remains unknown. Base qualities were left out, and no much larger clone turns up one base away. Reading the label with the study, this specimen's time point is: patch test 1, 2 weeks after DPC sensitization. The meaning of the sample's treatment or condition label: therapeutic diphenylcyclopropenone sensitization with weekly scalp DPC. At each patch-test visit, blood was drawn before the patch test was applied. Patients were considered eligible if aged 18 to 70, diagnosed with alopecia and deemed suitable for DPC therapy, and patients were excluded if pregnant. Total RNA was extracted from unfractionated whole blood collected in Tempus Blood RNA tubes. According to the germline V gene, CDR1 reads KGHDR and CDR2 reads SFDVKD. The germline V end is reduced by 3 bases and the J end by 10 bases; junction bases left unmatched: 10. The CDR3 goes from the cysteine to the phenylalanine over 14 residues. The DNA shown is the 42-base CDR3, in frame from base 1.

Library preparation used RACE. The reads were generated on a NextSeq 500. During library preparation, unique molecular identifiers were attached to individual cDNA molecules so that TCRs could be counted in a quantitative, reproducible way. For every blood RNA sample, sequencing covered both the TCR alpha and TCR beta chains. The source study handled its data this way. The median number of TCRs per sample was 95,638, ranging from about 20,000 to 700,000. The Decombinator software suite was used to annotate V, J and CDR3 in the TCR reads. For the PS versus PT1 abundance plots, all samples were subsampled to the same number of TCRs (28,000). Expanded TCRs were defined as absent before sensitization and observed at least eight times at the 2-week time point. TCRdb reprocessed the public reads (quality trimming at Q25 with fastp, clone calling with MiXCR) and kept in-frame beta chains. Merged by CDR3 protein, the rows form single entries marked with the most common genes and DNA. It is TCRdb's table, rather than the study itself, that gives the V and J calls and clone size. This sample comprises a few hundred thousand distinct CDR3 sequences, around 4.8% of them detected only once. The ten largest make up 2% to 2.5% of the sample.

This entry belongs to a study of human T cells and chemical hapten exposure (dated by TCRdb to the early 2020s). For context, the study as a whole: For sensitization, 2% DPC in acetone was applied to an approximately 2 cm by approximately 2 cm area of upper inner arm skin. Patients additionally received weekly therapeutic DPC doses to the scalp throughout the roughly 23-week study period. Patient blood was sampled pre-sensitization (week 0) and at 2, 6 and about 24 weeks after DPC sensitization. The libraries were sequenced as a pool, and the TCR yield per sample differed mostly because of small variations in library volumes within the pool. For TCR sequencing, blood came from 25 to 35 alopecia patients at anywhere from one to four time points (pre-sensitization, 2, 6 and 24 weeks). Patch testing was done on the upper back using Finn chambers containing 0.01% DPC, and results were scored after 6 days according to International Contact Dermatitis Research Group standards. Alopecia areata with under or over 50% scalp involvement, alopecia totalis and alopecia universalis were represented in the patient cohort, which was mostly female. The study tracked peripheral blood TCR repertoire changes in vivo during primary and secondary sensitization to the hapten diphenylcyclopropenone (DPC) in alopecia patients.

What the authors observed across the whole study: Significantly more large CDR3 similarity clusters were formed by expanded TCRs than by pre-sensitization or healthy control sets, consistent with antigen-driven responses. After repeated subsampling, the strength of the expansion versus patch-test correlation and the threshold at which it became significant changed. Alopecia, a presumed autoimmune disease, was present in all patients, so the immune response of the patients might differ from that of healthy individuals. The number of PT1 expanded TCRs positively correlated with patch test score, significant at thresholds 8, 16 and 32 but not 4. The number of TCRs above 1 in 1000 frequency did not change with DPC sensitization; there was no evidence of global repertoire structure alterations.

This TCR came from a woman aged 45 to 65 with alopecia areata. Some clones in this sample may be carry-over from other donors' samples. Sample: whole blood, taken in connection with sensitization to the hapten diphenylcyclopropenone (DPC). The sequence joins TRBV24-1 to TRBJ1-2, with 7 middle bases fitting TRBD1. The nucleotides are TGTGCCACCAGTGATCAGCAGGACAGGCTTAACTACACCTTC. This sequence encodes CATSDQQDRLNYTF.